This TCR beta chain was retrieved from a study of blood T cell repertoires in COVID-19 (dated by TCRdb to 2018 to 2021). About the investigation overall: Samples from collaborators originated in the United States, Italy and Spain and spanned both the acute and convalescent phases of COVID-19. The prospective study material was composed of cDNA or gDNA derived from T cells, B-cell-depleted T cells, or PBMCs. The dataset comprised deeply sampled blood TCRbeta repertoires from subjects exposed to, actively infected with, or recovered from COVID-19. The repertoires were released in a freely available public database meant as a resource for research on the immune response to SARS-CoV-2. The samples were drawn from the first 160 participants of the ongoing ImmuneRACE study and from 1,254 subjects provided by 6 global collaborators. Nearly every sample came with metadata listing a de-identified subject ID, COVID-19 status, age in years and sex. HLA class I and class II types, where available, came from metadata supplied by the sample provider rather than from assay-based typing. Here is what the overall study found, with its caveats: Clinical and demographic metadata were provided uncurated, with the amount varying by source and participant.

This clone was detected a few times. What this receptor recognizes is not known. Per-nucleotide qualities are absent, and no much larger clonotype sits a single base away. TCRbeta CDR3 regions were amplified from genomic DNA by means of the immunoSEQ Assay, a bias-controlled multiplex PCR. On the authors' methods: The number of nucleated cells in each sample was estimated from the amplification of reference gene primers within the assay. Sequence reads were collapsed and filtered to measure the absolute abundance of every unique TCRbeta CDR3 rearrangement. Productive Simpson clonality was computed per sample as the square root of Simpson's diversity index over productive rearrangements. TCRdb re-hosts the immuneACCESS table, in-frame sequences only. Its copies lack some clones; in the studies checked, an unresolved V gene accounts for under half of them, and the cause for the rest is not known. Clone size and the V and J calls come from that table; the DNA yielded D and trimming. Present in this sample are under 450,000 clones, 70% to 90% of which were seen just once. The biggest ten clones account for 7.1% of the sample.

At one collaborating source in Seattle, patients were enrolled during active infection and were followed longitudinally through the course of disease. Collaborating institutions collected whole blood in K2EDTA tubes following their own protocols. Collaborator samples were shipped for TCRbeta analysis as frozen whole blood, isolated PBMCs, or DNA extracted from either sample type. The junction shows trimming of 5 bases on V and 0 bases on J, plus 4 bases between the germline ends. Looking up the germline V gene yields CDR1 SGHTA and CDR2 FQGNSA. The CDR3 runs 12 residues from the cysteine to the phenylalanine. Only CDR3 DNA remains: 36 bases, in frame from the first base.

This sequence uses TRBV7-2 and TRBJ2-5; the D gene is not confidently resolved. What was sequenced was peripheral blood. This receptor was obtained from a woman aged 60-75 years with COVID-19, enrolled during active disease. The CDR3 has the sequence CASSQYQETQYF. Here is the DNA: TGTGCCAGCAGCCAGTACCAAGAGACCCAGTACTTC.